What follows is one TCR beta chain and its context. Its antigen specificity is not known. The record has no base qualities; no much larger clone is one base away. This record belongs to a study of blood T cell repertoires in COVID-19 (TCRdb year 2020). Context from the whole study: Samples from collaborators originated in the United States, Italy and Spain and spanned both the acute and convalescent phases of COVID-19. The material from the prospective study consisted of cDNA or gDNA derived from T cells, B-cell-depleted T cells, or PBMCs. Subjects who had been exposed to COVID-19, were actively infected with it, or had recovered from it provided the deeply sampled blood TCRbeta repertoires that made up the dataset. The repertoires were released in a freely available public database meant as a resource for research on the immune response to SARS-CoV-2. The samples were drawn from two sources: the first 160 participants of the ongoing ImmuneRACE study, and 950 to 1,500 subjects contributed by 6 global collaborators. A de-identified subject ID, COVID-19 status, age in years and sex were almost always included in the sample metadata. Where available, HLA class I and class II types were obtained from metadata supplied by the sample provider rather than from assay-based typing. The paper's findings and limits, for the study overall: How much clinical and demographic metadata was included differed by source and by participant, and the metadata was provided uncurated.

TCRbeta CDR3 regions were amplified from genomic DNA by means of the immunoSEQ Assay, a bias-controlled multiplex PCR. As for the original processing: The number of nucleated cells in each sample was estimated by amplification of reference gene primers within the assay. To quantify the absolute abundance of each unique TCRbeta CDR3 rearrangement, sequence reads were collapsed and filtered. Productive Simpson clonality was computed per sample as the square root of Simpson's diversity index over productive rearrangements. TCRdb provides this immuneACCESS table in a form limited to in-frame rearrangements. Some clones are lacking; in checked studies, under half of them reflect an unresolved V gene, and why the rest are absent is not known. That table furnishes V, J and clone size, whereas the DNA furnished D and trimming. The sample profile shows some 17,000 clones; over 70% of them were found once. The ten largest make up about a quarter of the sample.

The CDR3 covers 15 residues, taking in both the cysteine and the phenylalanine. The DNA shown is the 45-base CDR3, in frame from base 1. The trim is 1 base for V and 0 bases for J, with a gap of 11 bases between the germline ends. CDR1 is given as SGHRS and CDR2 as YFSETQ, both from the germline V gene. Whole blood was collected in K2EDTA tubes by collaborating institutions according to the institutions' own protocols. For TCRbeta analysis, collaborators shipped samples as frozen whole blood, isolated PBMCs, or DNA extracted from either of those sample types. The sequence came from a woman aged 65 to 85 with active COVID-19. The sequence joins TRBV5-1 to TRBJ2-7; tentative D gene TRBD1, with 6 bases matching. Sequencing was carried out using peripheral blood. The encoded CDR3 is CASSLLGTISYEQYF. The sequence in DNA is TGCGCCAGCAGCTTGTTAGGGACAATCTCCTACGAGCAGTACTTC.